This T cell receptor beta chain derives from a study of T cells in Graves' hyperthyroidism and ophthalmopathy. Study-wide results and caveats: Ophthalmopathy, which appeared later, was predicted by the model a median around 6 months before onset.

V was clipped by 5 bases and J by 4 bases; unmatched bases: 7. This CDR3 comprises 15 residues. Germline V lookup: CDR1 MNHNS, CDR2 SASEGT. Each diagnosis drew on symptoms, thyroxine, TRAb, thyroid ultrasound and orbital computed tomography findings. Isolation of PBMCs was performed on around 9.4 ml fresh peripheral blood. Researchers amplified the TCR beta CDR3 regions from RNA transcripts. When the TCR CDR3 underwent first-round RT-PCR, the HTBI primer set was used. TCRdb called the multiplex PCR reads again in MiXCR, with one record for every CDR3 protein. The table records around 350,000 distinct CDR3 sequences, approximately 25% of them present only once. This clonotype was recorded at least ten times. Its specificity is not known.

Specimen: blood. The chain employs TRBV6-1 and TRBJ2-3; TRBD1 matches at 9 bases. This clonotype was obtained from a man aged 45-60 years with Graves' hyperthyroidism. Written as DNA, the CDR3 is TGTGCCAGCAGTCCGGACAGGGGAAGGGCAGATACGCAGTATTTT. Its translation: CASSPDRGRADTQYF.